Each of the 22 T cell receptor beta chains below was sequenced from the same sample in a study of regulatory T cells in long-lasting Graves disease. The time point denotes: persistent/refractory GD, antithyroid drugs over 5 years with positive TRAb. The TCR library was prepared using RNA isolated from PBMCs. TCR beta libraries were built with iRepertoire HTBI primers and Arm-PCR of CDR3 regions. TCRdb re-called the multiplex PCR reads through MiXCR, storing one row per CDR3 protein. The sample yields around 500,000 distinct CDR3 sequences, roughly 20% seen once. Specimen: peripheral blood mononuclear cells (PBMCs), collected when the disease was refractory, from a patient treated with antithyroid drugs. The receptors come from a female donor with Graves disease.

This clonotype has a count of ten or more. The chain uses TRBV6-5 and TRBJ2-5, with 7 bases matching TRBD2. Germline CDR1 reads MNHEY; CDR2 reads SVGAGI. The V and J ends lost 0 bases and 1 base, in that order; junction bases with no gene match: 2. The CDR3 extends over 15 amino acids. The CDR3 DNA reads TGTGCCAGCAGTTACTCGGGGGGGACCCAAGAGACCCAGTACTTC. It specifies CASSYSGGTQETQYF.

This clonotype was seen many times. The chain employs TRBV7-9 and TRBJ1-2, with no clear D. Deletions cut 2 bases from V and 8 bases from J, with 6 bases between. CDR1 is SEHNR and CDR2 is FQNEAQ in the germline V gene (reference sequence). There are 11 residues in the CDR3. CDR3 sequence reads: CASSLKGGYTF. As DNA, the CDR3 is TGTGCCAGCAGCTTAAAGGGCGGCTACACCTTC.

This clonotype was counted between two and nine times. The chain couples TRBV4-1 to TRBJ1-2; D uncertain. Trimming stripped 1 base from V and 2 bases from J, with 8 bases between. The CDR3 extends over 14 amino acids. CDR1 and CDR2 from the germline V gene are MGHRA and YSYEKL. CDR3 sequence: CASSQVLQNYGYTF. The CDR3 bases are TGCGCCAGCAGCCAAGTTTTGCAAAACTATGGCTACACCTTC.

This clonotype was detected many times. The V call is TRBV6-5, the J call TRBJ1-1; TRBD1 is a possible D gene (5 bases). The V and J ends lost 0 bases and 1 base respectively, with 12 bases between them. The CDR3 covers 16 residues. Germline CDR1 reads MNHEY; CDR2 reads SVGAGI. CDR3 loop: CASSYSTGARNTEAFF. CDR3 nucleotide sequence: TGTGCCAGCAGTTACTCGACTGGGGCACGGAACACTGAAGCTTTCTTT.

In this sample, this clonotype turned up once. The V call is TRBV12-3 or TRBV12-4, the J call TRBJ2-2; D remains unclear. The CDR3 consists of 15 residues. V was trimmed by 3 bases and J by 2 bases, leaving 10 bases between them. This CDR3 reads CASSFGSPNTGELFF. The CDR3 nucleotides are TGTGCCAGCAGTTTTGGAAGTCCCAACACCGGGGAGCTGTTTTTT.

The chain links TRBV20-1 to TRBJ1-6; D ambiguous. CDR1 is DFQATT and CDR2 is SNEGSKA in the germline V gene (reference sequence). The CDR3 loop spans 12 amino acids. V was trimmed by 0 bases and J by 13 bases, leaving 10 bases between them. The CDR3 is CSARDPPQPLHF. CDR3 nucleotide sequence: TGCAGTGCTAGAGACCCCCCTCAGCCCCTCCACTTT.

This clonotype was counted a few times. The DNA of the CDR3 is TGTGCCAGCAGTGCCGGGACAGGGTATCAGCCCCAGCATTTT. Residues: CASSAGTGYQPQHF. The chain joins TRBV25-1 to TRBJ1-5; 9 bases agree with TRBD1. The CDR3 has 14 residues. Trimming cost V 4 bases and J 5 bases; bases outside gene matches: 3. CDR1 is MGHDK and CDR2 is SYGVNS in the germline V gene.

At least ten counts were recorded for this clonotype. This chain uses TRBV20-1 with TRBJ2-7; 7 nucleotides agree with TRBD2. The CDR3 has 13 amino acids. V dropped 0 bases and J dropped 4; count of bases not matched to a gene: 3. Germline loops: CDR1 DFQATT, CDR2 SNEGSKA (reference sequence). The DNA for the CDR3 is TGCAGTGCTAGAGAACTAGCGAAATACGAGCAGTACTTC. Translating it yields CSARELAKYEQYF.

This clonotype appeared a few times. This chain uses TRBV5-1 with TRBJ2-5, with D possibly TRBD2 on 6 matching bases. This CDR3 contains 14 residues. Trimming took 3 bases from V and 2 from J, leaving 11 bases between them. Per the germline V gene, CDR1 is SGHRS and CDR2 is YFSETQ. CDR3 region: CASSSTSRQETQYF. CDR3 sequence (DNA): TGCGCCAGCAGCTCCACTAGCCGGCAAGAGACCCAGTACTTC. Variable domain in full (rest from reference TRBV5-1 and TRBJ2-5): KAGVTQTPRYLIKTRGQQVTLSCSPISGHRSVSWYQQTPGQGLQFLFEYFSETQRNKGNFPGRFSGRQFSNSRSEMNVSTLELGDSALYLCASSSTSRQETQYFGPGTRLLVL.

The CDR3 spells CASSFSIRRLTSGIENEQFF. CDR3 nucleotides: TGTGCCAGCAGTTTCTCCATTCGACGGCTTACTAGCGGGATTGAAAATGAGCAGTTCTTC. The chain joins TRBV12-3 or TRBV12-4 to TRBJ2-1, with TRBD2 matching 10 bases. Losses at the gene ends were 3 bases for V and 7 bases for J; bases not matched to a gene: 21. The CDR3 is made up of 20 amino acids.

This clonotype was recorded at least ten times. The rearrangement uses TRBV6-5 and TRBJ2-7; D is unresolved. The CDR3 consists of 13 residues. Germline lookup yields CDR1 MNHEY and CDR2 SVGAGI. The V end was cut by 3 bases, the J end by 3 bases, with 9 bases between. CDR3 nucleotide sequence: TGTGCCAGCAGTTATGGTGATGGCTACGAGCAGTACTTC. Translated, it gives CASSYGDGYEQYF.

This clonotype was detected ten times or more. The rearrangement joins TRBV6-5 to TRBJ2-7; a weak D match, TRBD1 (5 bases). Germline V gene data show CDR1 as MNHEY and CDR2 as SVGAGI. The CDR3 length is 19 residues. V lost 2 bases and J 0 bases, leaving 23 bases between the germline ends. This CDR3 is CASSYLGPRQLDYSYEQYF. CDR3 in DNA: TGTGCCAGCAGTTACCTCGGACCAAGACAGTTGGATTACTCCTACGAGCAGTACTTC.

Ten or more counts support this clonotype. This chain uses TRBV19 with TRBJ2-5, with D uncertain. Germline loops: CDR1 LNHDA, CDR2 SQIVND (reference sequence). The V end lost 3 bases, the J end lost 2 bases, and 10 bases lay between the germline ends. The CDR3 has 14 amino acids. In DNA, the CDR3 is TGTGCCAGTAGTATTCGTGTTAGTCAAGAGACCCAGTACTTC. Residues: CASSIRVSQETQYF.

This clonotype was observed at least ten times. The CDR3 protein is CASRWAGETQYF. DNA of the CDR3: TGTGCCAGCAGGTGGGCCGGAGAGACCCAGTACTTC. The chain uses TRBV2 and TRBJ2-5; D is ambiguous. The germline gives CDR1 SNHLY, CDR2 FYNNEI. V dropped 6 bases and J dropped 4 bases, with 9 bases sitting between them. CDR3 length equals 12 residues.

This chain joins TRBV20-1 and TRBJ2-3; no clear D. The germline V and J ends were trimmed by 3 bases and 6 bases, with 7 bases remaining between them. The CDR3 consists of 11 residues. Looked up from germline, CDR1 is DFQATT and CDR2 is SNEGSKA (reference sequence). This CDR3 is CSASRQDTQYF. Written as DNA, the CDR3 is TGCAGTGCTAGTCGCCAGGATACGCAGTATTTT.

This clonotype appeared a few times. This chain connects TRBV7-2 to TRBJ1-1; no firm D call. Germline CDR1 reads SGHTA; CDR2 reads FQGNSA. The length of the CDR3 is 12 residues. V was cut by 6 bases and J by 1 base, with 6 bases left in between. The CDR3 sequence is CASRSWNTEAFF. The CDR3 bases are TGTGCCAGCAGGTCCTGGAACACTGAAGCTTTCTTT.

The genes are TRBV20-1 and TRBJ2-5, with D maybe TRBD2 (5 bases). There are 14 residues in the CDR3. The V gene's germline CDR1 is DFQATT and CDR2 SNEGSKA (reference sequence). Trimming removed 6 bases from V and 9 bases from J, with 23 bases in between. The CDR3 loop reads CSAQSPGSLGAQYF. The CDR3 nucleotides are TGCAGTGCACAGAGCCCGGGGTCTCTTGGGGCCCAGTACTTC.

The chain couples TRBV7-9 to TRBJ1-6; the D is unclear. Germline values: CDR1 SEHNR, CDR2 FQNEAQ (reference sequence). The germline V and J ends were trimmed by 7 bases and 0 bases, with 10 bases remaining between them. CDR3 length: 15 residues. The CDR3 bases are TGTGCCAGCACCCCGGGAAGCTCCTATAATTCACCCCTCCACTTT. Its protein product is CASTPGSSYNSPLHF.

This clonotype has only one observation. The rearrangement joins TRBV12-3 or TRBV12-4 to TRBJ2-5, with D possibly being TRBD1 or TRBD2 (5 bases each). Trimming removed 4 bases at V and 5 bases at J, with 17 bases between. The CDR3 is made up of 15 amino acids. Written as DNA, the CDR3 is TGTGCCAGCAGTTCCGGGACGGGGTTTGGCGAGACCCAGTACTTC. It translates to CASSSGTGFGETQYF.

This clonotype was seen many times. The genes are TRBV3-1 and TRBJ1-5; D is unclear. CDR3 length: 14 residues. The V gene lost 0 bases and the J gene lost 6 bases, with 9 bases spanning the gap. Germline assignment: CDR1 LGHDT and CDR2 YNNKEL (reference sequence). Written as DNA, the CDR3 is TGTGCCAGCAGCCAAGATATCGGACTTCAGCCCCAGCATTTT. Encoded protein: CASSQDIGLQPQHF.

This clonotype showed up many times. This rearrangement joins TRBV6-1 to TRBJ2-5; D is unresolved. The CDR3 is 14 amino acids. V was cut by 6 bases and J by 5 bases, with 16 bases left in between. CDR1 is MNHNS and CDR2 is SASEGT in the germline V gene. The CDR3 spells CASRLGLTSETQYF. The CDR3 region has the DNA TGTGCCAGCAGACTCGGGCTCACATCGGAGACCCAGTACTTC.

The rearrangement links TRBV19 to TRBJ2-5; TRBD1 agrees at 7 bases. The J call may be in error: the DNA end matches TRBJ2-1 better. The CDR3 spans 17 residues. Germline V gene lookup returns CDR1 LNHDA and CDR2 SQIVND (reference sequence). The CDR3 DNA sequence: TGTGCCAGTAGTATAAGACAGGGTCTACCTCAAAACAATGAGCAGTTCTTC. This translates into CASSIRQGLPQNNEQFF.